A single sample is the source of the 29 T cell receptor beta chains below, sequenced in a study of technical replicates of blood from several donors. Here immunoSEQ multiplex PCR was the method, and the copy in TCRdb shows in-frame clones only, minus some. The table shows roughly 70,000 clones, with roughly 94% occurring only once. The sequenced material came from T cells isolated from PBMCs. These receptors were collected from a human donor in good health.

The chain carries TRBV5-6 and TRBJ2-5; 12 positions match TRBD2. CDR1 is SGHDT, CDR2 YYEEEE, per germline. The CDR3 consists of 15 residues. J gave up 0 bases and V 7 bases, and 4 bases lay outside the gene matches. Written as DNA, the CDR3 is TGTGCCAGCCGCGGGACTAGCGGGTACCAAGAGACCCAGTACTTC. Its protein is CASRGTSGYQETQYF.

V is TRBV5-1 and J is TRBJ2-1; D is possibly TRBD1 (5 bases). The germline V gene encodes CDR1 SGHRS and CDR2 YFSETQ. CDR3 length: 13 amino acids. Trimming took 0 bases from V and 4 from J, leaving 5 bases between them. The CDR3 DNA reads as TGCGCCAGCAGCTTGGGGACATACAATGAGCAGTTCTTC. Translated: CASSLGTYNEQFF.

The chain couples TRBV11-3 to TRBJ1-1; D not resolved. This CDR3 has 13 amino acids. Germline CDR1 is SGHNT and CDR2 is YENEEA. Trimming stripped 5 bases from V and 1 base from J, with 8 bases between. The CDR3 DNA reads TGTGCCAGCAGCCAGTTAAGGAACACTGAAGCTTTCTTT. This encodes CASSQLRNTEAFF.

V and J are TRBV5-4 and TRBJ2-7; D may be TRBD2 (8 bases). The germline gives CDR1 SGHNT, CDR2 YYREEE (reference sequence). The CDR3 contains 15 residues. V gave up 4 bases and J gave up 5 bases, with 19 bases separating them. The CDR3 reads CASSPGQREINEQYF. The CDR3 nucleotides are TGTGCCAGCAGCCCGGGACAGCGGGAGATCAACGAGCAGTACTTC.

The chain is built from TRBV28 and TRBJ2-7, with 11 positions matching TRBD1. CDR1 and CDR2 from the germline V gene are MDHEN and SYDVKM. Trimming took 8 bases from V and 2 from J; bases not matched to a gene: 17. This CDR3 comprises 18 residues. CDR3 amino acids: CASPPPGQGAAKAYEQYF. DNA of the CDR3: TGTGCCAGCCCACCCCCTGGACAGGGGGCAGCTAAAGCCTACGAGCAGTACTTC.

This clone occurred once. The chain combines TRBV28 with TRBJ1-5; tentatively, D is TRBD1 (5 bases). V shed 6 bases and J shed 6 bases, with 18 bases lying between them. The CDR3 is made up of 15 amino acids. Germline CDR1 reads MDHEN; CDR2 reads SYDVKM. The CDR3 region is CASSTNGGTPQPQHF. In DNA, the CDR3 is TGTGCCAGCAGCACTAACGGCGGGACCCCTCAGCCCCAGCATTTT.

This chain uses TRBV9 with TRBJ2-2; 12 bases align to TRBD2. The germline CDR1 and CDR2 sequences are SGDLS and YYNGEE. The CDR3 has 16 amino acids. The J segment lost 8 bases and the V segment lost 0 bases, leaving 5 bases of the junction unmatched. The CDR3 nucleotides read TGTGCCAGCAGCGTAGTACTAGCGGGAGGAGGAGGGGAGCTGTTTTTT. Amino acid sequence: CASSVVLAGGGGELFF.

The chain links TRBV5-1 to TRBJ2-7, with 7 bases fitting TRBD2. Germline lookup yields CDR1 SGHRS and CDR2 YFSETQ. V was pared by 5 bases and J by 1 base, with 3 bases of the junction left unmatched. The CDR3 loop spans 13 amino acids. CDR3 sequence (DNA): TGCGCCAGCAGACCTAGCGGATCCTACGAGCAGTACTTC. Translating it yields CASRPSGSYEQYF.

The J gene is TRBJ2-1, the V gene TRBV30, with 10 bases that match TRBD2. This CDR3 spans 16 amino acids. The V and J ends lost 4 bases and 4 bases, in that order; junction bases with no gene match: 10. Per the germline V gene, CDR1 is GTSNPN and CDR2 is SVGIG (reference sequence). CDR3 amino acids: CAWTKAGGPGYNEQFF. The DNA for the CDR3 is TGTGCCTGGACGAAAGCGGGAGGGCCTGGGTACAATGAGCAGTTCTTC.

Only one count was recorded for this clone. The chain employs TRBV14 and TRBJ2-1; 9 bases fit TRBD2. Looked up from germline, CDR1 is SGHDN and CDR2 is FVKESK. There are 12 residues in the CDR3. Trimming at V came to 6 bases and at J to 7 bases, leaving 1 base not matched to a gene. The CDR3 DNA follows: TGTGCCAGCAGACTAGCGGGTAATGAGCAGTTCTTC. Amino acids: CASRLAGNEQFF.

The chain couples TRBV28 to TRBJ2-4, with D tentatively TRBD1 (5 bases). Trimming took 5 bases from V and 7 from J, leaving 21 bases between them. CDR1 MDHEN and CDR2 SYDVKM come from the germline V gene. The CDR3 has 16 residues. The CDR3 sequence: CASSIIGAGEVNIQYF. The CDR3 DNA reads TGTGCCAGCAGTATCATAGGGGCTGGGGAAGTGAACATTCAGTACTTC.

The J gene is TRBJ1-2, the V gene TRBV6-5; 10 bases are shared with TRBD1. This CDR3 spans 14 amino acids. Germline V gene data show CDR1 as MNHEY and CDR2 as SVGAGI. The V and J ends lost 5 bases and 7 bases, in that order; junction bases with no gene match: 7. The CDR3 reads CASSRGGQGGGYTF. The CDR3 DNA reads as TGTGCCAGCAGTAGAGGTGGACAGGGGGGTGGCTACACCTTC.

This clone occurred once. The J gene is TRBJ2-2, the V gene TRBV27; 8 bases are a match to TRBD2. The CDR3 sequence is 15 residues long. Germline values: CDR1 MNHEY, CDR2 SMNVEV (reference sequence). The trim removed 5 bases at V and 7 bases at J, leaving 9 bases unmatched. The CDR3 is CASSPWAGGDGELFF. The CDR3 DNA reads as TGTGCCAGCAGTCCCTGGGCGGGAGGTGACGGGGAGCTGTTTTTT.

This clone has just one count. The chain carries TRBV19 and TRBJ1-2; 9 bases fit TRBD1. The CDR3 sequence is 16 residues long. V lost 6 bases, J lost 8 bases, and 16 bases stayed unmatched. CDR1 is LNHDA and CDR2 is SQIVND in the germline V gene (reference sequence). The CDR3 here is CASSHSWDRESDGYTF. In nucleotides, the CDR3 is TGTGCCAGTAGCCATTCTTGGGACAGGGAGAGCGACGGCTACACCTTC.

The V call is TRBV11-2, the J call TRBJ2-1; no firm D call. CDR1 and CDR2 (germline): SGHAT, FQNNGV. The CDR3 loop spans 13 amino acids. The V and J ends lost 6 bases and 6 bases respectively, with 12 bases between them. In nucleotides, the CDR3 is TGTGCCAGCAGGTCTTTCCCAGGCAATGAGCAGTTCTTC. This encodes CASRSFPGNEQFF.

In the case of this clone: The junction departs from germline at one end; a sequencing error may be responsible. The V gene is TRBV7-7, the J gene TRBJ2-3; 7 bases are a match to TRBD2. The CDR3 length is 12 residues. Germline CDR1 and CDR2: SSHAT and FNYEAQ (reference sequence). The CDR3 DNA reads TGTGCTAGCAGCGAAACCGGGGGGACGCAGTATTTT. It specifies CASSETGGTQYF.

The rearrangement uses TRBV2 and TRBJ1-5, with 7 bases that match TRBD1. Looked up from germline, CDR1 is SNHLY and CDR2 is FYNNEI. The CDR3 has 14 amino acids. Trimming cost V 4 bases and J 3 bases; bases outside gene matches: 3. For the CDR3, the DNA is TGTGCCAGCAGTGGACAGGGTCTCAATCAGCCCCAGCATTTT. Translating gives CASSGQGLNQPQHF.

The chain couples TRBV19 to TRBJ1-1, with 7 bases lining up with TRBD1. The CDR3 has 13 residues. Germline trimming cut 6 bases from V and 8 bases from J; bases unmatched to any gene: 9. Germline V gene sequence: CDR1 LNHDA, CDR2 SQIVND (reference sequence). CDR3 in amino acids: CASRGQNLDEAFF. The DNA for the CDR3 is TGTGCCAGTAGGGGACAGAACTTGGACGAAGCTTTCTTT.

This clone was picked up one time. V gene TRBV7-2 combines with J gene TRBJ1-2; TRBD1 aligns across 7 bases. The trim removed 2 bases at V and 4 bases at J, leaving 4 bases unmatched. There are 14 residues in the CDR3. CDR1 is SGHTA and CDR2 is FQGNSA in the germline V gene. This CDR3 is CASSLPRDSYGYTF. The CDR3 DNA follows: TGTGCCAGCAGCTTACCCCGGGACAGCTATGGCTACACCTTC.

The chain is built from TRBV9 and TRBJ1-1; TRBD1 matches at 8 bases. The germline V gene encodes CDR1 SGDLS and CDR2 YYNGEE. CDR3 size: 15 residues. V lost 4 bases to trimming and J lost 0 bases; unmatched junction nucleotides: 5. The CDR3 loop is CASSPRQGLNTEAFF. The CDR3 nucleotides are TGTGCCAGCAGCCCGCGACAGGGGTTGAACACTGAAGCTTTCTTT.

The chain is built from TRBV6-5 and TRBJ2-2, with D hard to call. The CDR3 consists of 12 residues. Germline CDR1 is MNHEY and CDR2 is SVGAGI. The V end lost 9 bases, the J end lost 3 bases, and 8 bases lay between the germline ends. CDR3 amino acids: CASFQYTGELFF. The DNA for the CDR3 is TGTGCCAGTTTTCAATACACCGGGGAGCTGTTTTTT.

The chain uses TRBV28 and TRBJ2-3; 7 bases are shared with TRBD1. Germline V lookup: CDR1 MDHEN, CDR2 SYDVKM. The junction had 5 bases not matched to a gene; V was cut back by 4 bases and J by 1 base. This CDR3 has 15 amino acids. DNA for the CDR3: TGTGCCAGCAGTTGGAGAGGACAGGGCACAGATACGCAGTATTTT. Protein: CASSWRGQGTDTQYF. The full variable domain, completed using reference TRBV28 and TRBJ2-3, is DVKVTQSSRYLVKRTGEKVFLECVQDMDHENMFWYRQDPGLGLRLIYFSYDVKMKEKGDIPEGYSVSREKKERFSLILESASTNQTSMYLCASSWRGQGTDTQYFGPGTRLTVL.

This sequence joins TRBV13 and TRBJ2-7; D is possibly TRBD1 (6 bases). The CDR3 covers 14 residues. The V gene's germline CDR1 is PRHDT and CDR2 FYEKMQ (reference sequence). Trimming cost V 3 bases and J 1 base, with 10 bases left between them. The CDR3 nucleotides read TGTGCCAGCAGCTTCAGGGGAAGATCCTACGAGCAGTACTTC. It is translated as CASSFRGRSYEQYF.

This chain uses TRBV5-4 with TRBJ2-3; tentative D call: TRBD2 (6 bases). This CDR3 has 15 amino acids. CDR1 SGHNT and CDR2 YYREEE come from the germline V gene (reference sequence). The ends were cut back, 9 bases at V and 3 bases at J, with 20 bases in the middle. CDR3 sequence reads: CAIHQRGGVTDTQYF. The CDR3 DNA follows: TGTGCCATCCACCAGAGGGGCGGGGTGACAGATACGCAGTATTTT. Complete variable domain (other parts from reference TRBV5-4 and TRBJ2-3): ETGVTQSPTHLIKTRGQQVTLRCSSQSGHNTVSWYQQALGQGPQFIFQYYREEENGRGNFPPRFSGLQFPNYSSELNVNALELDDSALYLCAIHQRGGVTDTQYFGPGTRLTVL.

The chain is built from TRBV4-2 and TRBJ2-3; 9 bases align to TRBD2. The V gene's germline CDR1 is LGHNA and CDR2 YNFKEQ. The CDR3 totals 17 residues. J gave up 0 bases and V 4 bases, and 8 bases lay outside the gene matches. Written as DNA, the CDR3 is TGTGCCAGCAGCCTTCGATCTAGCGGGACGAGCACAGATACGCAGTATTTT. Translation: CASSLRSSGTSTDTQYF.

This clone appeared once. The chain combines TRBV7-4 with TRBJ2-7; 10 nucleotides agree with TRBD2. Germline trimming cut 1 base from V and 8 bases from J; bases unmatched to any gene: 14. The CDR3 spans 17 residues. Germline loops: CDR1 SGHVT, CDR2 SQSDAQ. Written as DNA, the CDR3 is TGTGCCAGCAGCTTAGAAATCAGGGCTAGCGGGGGCCTCAAGCAGTACTTC. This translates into CASSLEIRASGGLKQYF.

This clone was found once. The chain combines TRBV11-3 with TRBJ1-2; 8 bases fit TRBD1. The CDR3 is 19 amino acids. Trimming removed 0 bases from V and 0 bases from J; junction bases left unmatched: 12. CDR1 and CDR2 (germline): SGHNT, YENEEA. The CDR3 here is CASSLDGVFGTGPNYGYTF. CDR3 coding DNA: TGTGCCAGCAGCTTAGATGGGGTTTTCGGGACAGGTCCTAACTATGGCTACACCTTC.

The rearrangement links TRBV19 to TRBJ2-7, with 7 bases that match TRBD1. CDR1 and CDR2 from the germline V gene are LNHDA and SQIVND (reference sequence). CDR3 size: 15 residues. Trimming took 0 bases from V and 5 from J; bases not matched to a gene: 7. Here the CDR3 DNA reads TGTGCCAGTAGTATAGATAGGCAGGGGGTCAACGAGCAGTACTTC. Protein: CASSIDRQGVNEQYF.

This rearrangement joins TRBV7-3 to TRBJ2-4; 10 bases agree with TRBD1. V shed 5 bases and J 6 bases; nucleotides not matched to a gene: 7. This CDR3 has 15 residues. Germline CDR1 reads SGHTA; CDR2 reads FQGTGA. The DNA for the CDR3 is TGTGCCAGCAGCACCGGGACAGGGGACTTAAACATTCAGTACTTC. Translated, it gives CASSTGTGDLNIQYF.